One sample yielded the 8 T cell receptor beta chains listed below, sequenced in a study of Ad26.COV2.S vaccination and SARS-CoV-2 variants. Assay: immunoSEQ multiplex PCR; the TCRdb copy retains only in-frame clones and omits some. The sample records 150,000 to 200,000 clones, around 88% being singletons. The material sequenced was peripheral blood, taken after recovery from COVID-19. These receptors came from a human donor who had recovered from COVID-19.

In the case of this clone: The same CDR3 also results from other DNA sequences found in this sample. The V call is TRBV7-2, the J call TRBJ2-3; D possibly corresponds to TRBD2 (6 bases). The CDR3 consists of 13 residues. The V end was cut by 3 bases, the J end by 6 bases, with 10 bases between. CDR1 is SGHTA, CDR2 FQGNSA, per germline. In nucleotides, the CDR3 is TGTGCCAGCAGCTTCGGGGCGGGGGATACGCAGTATTTT. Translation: CASSFGAGDTQYF.

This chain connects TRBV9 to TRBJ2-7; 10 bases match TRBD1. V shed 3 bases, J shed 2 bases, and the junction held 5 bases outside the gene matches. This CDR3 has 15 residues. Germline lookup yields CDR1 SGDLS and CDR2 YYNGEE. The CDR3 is CASSDRDRGPYEQYF. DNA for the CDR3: TGTGCCAGCAGCGATCGGGACAGGGGACCCTACGAGCAGTACTTC.

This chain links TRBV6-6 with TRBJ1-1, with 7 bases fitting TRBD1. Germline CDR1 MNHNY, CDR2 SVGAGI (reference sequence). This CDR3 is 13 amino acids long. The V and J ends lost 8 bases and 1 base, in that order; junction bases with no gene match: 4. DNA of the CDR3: TGTGCCAGCCCCGACAGGGAGAACACTGAAGCTTTCTTT. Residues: CASPDRENTEAFF.

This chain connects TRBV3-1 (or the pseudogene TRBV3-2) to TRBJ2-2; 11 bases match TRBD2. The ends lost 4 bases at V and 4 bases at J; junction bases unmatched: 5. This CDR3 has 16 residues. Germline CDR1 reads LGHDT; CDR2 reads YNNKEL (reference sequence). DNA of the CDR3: TGTGCCAGCAGCCCCTCTAGCGGGAGGACCACCGGGGAGCTGTTTTTT. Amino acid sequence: CASSPSSGRTTGELFF.

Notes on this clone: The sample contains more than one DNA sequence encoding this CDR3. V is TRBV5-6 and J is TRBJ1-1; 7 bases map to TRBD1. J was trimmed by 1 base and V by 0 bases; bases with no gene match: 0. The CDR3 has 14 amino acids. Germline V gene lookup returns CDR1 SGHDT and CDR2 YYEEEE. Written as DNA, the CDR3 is TGTGCCAGCAGCTTGGCAGGGGGGAACACTGAAGCTTTCTTT. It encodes CASSLAGGNTEAFF.

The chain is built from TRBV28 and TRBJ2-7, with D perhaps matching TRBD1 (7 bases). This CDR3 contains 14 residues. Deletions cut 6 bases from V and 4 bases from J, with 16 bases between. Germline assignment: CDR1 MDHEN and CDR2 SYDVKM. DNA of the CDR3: TGTGCCAGCAGCCGGAGGGACAGAATTTACGAGCAGTACTTC. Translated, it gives CASSRRDRIYEQYF.

The CDR3 DNA follows: TGTGCCAGCAGCGTAGCCCACACAGATACGCAGTATTTT. Its translation is CASSVAHTDTQYF. The gene calls are TRBV9 and TRBJ2-3; D is unresolved. This CDR3 has 13 residues. Germline V gene lookup returns CDR1 SGDLS and CDR2 YYNGEE. V lost 0 bases and J 2 bases, leaving 4 bases between the germline ends.

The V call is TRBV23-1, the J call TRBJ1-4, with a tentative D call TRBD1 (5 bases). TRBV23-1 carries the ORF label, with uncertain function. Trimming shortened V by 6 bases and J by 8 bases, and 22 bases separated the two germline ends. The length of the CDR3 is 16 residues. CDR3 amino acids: CASRLTGAGKREKLFF. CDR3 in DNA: TGCGCCAGCAGGCTGACCGGGGCAGGGAAAAGAGAAAAACTGTTTTTT.